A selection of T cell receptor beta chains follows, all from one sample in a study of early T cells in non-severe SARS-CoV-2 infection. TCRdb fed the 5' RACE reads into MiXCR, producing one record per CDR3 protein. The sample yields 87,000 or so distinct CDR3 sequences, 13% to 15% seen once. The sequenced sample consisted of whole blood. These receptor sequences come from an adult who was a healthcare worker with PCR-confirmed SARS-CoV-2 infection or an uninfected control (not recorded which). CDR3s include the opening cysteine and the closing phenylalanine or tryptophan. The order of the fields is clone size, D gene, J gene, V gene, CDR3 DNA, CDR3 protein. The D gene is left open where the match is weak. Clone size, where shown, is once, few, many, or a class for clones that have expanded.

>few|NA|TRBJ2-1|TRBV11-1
TGTGCCAGCAGCTCCCGGCTTGCGGCTAGCAATGAGCAGTTCTTC
CASSSRLAASNEQFF
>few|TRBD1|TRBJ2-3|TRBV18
TGTGCCAGCTCACCCAGACCACCTACCGGGACAGGGGGCACAGATACGCAGTATTTT
CASSPRPPTGTGGTDTQYF
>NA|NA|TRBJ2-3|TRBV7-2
TGTGCCAGCAGCCGGCCTCCTGTCGGAGATACGCAGTATTTT
CASSRPPVGDTQYF
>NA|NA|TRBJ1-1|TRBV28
TGTGCCAGCAGTCCGGGCTACAACACTGAAGCTTTCTTT
CASSPGYNTEAFF
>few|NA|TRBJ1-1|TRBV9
TGTGCCAGCAGCGTAATTGACAGGAACACTGAAGCTTTCTTT
CASSVIDRNTEAFF
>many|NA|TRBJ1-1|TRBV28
TGTGCCAGCAGTCCCTGGGTTGGCAGTGAAGCTTTCTTT
CASSPWVGSEAFF
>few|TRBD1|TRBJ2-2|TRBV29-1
TGCAGCGCCCTGACAGGGAGTGCATCCGGGGAGCTGTTTTTT
CSALTGSASGELFF
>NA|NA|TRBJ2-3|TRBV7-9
TGTGCCAGCAGCAAGAATTCCGGGACAACTAGCACAGATACGCAGTATTTT
CASSKNSGTTSTDTQYF
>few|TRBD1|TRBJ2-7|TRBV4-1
TGCGCCAGCAGCCTAACAGGGGCTGCTGAGTACGAGCAGTACTTC
CASSLTGAAEYEQYF
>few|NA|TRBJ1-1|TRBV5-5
TGTGCCAGCAGCTTGTTTGAGGCTGAAGCTTTCTTT
CASSLFEAEAFF
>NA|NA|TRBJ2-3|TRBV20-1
TGCAGTGCTAGACCAGACCCGGATACGCAGTATTTT
CSARPDPDTQYF
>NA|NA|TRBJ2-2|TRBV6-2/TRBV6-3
TGTGCCAGTAGACTGCCAGCGAACACCGGGGAGCTGTTTTTT
CASRLPANTGELFF
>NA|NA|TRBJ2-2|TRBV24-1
TGTGCCACCAGTGATCACTGGTTGGGGGAGCTGTTTTTT
CATSDHWLGELFF
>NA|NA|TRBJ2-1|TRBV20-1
TGCAGTGCTAGAGTGGGTCAGGGGGGGAATGAGCAGTTCTTC
CSARVGQGGNEQFF
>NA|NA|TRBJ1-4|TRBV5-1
TGCGCCAGCAGCTTCCGGACTGGTGAAAAACTGTTTTTT
CASSFRTGEKLFF
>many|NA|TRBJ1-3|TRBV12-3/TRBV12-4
TGTGCCAGCAGCCAGGGAAACACCATATATTTT
CASSQGNTIYF
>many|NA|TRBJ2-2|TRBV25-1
TGTGCCAGCAGACTAGTAAACACCGGGGAGCTGTTTTTT
CASRLVNTGELFF
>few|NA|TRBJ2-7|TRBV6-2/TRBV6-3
TGTGCCAGCAGTTACCAAGCTTCCTACGAGCAGTACTTC
CASSYQASYEQYF
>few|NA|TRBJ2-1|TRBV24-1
TGTGCCACCAGTGATAGCGCAGGTCACCTGCGGGTCTTC
CATSDSAGHLRVF
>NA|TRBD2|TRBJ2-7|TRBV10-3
TGTGCCAGCTGGGACTACTCCTACGAGCAGTACTTC
CASWDYSYEQYF
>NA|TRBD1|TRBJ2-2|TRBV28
TGTGCCAGCAGCGACAGGGGAAACACCGGGGAGCTGTTTTTT
CASSDRGNTGELFF
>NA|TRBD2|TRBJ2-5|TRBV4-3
TGCGCCAGCAGCCAAGAAGTAGCGGGGACGCTAGAGGAGACCCAGTACTTC
CASSQEVAGTLEETQYF
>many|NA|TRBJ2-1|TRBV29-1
TGCAGCGTTGTCGACAATGAGCAGTTCTTC
CSVVDNEQFF
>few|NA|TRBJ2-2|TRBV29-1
TGCAGCGTTAACGAAGTTGGGGAGCTGTTTTTT
CSVNEVGELFF
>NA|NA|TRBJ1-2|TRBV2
TGTGCCAGCAGTGTATTTACTGCGGACGGCTACACCTTC
CASSVFTADGYTF
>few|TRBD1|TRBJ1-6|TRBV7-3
TGTGCCAGCAGCTTAAGGGGACAGTTAGATAATTCACCCCTCCACTTT
CASSLRGQLDNSPLHF
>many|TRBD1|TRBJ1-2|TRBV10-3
TGTGCCCTAGGGACAGGGCCCCATGGCTACACCTTC
CALGTGPHGYTF
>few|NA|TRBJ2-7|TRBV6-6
TGTGCCAGCAGTTACTCCCTCGTGGGTCTGCACGAGCAGTACTTC
CASSYSLVGLHEQYF
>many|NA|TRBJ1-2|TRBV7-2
TGTGCCAGCAGCTTAGTACAGCAAAATGGCTACACCTTC
CASSLVQQNGYTF
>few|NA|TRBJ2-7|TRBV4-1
TGCGCCAGCAGCCAAACTTCAAGCTACGAGCAGTACTTC
CASSQTSSYEQYF